A single sample is the source of the 8 T cell receptor beta chains below, sequenced in a study of T-cell reconstitution after alpha-beta-depleted transplantation in children. As it was prepared, the TCRbeta library received unique molecular identifiers. Each CDR3 protein is one row after TCRdb ran MiXCR on the PCR reads. The repertoire holds roughly 790,000 distinct CDR3 sequences, around 15% seen once, with roughly 5% in the top ten. Sequences were derived from PBMCs, mostly from graft donor cells, sampled 360 days after TCRalphabeta/CD19-depleted stem cell transplant. Receptors were obtained from a male patient aged 10 to 17 who had a stem cell transplant for acute lymphoblastic leukemia, so the T cells may come from the graft donor.

This clonotype was recorded at least ten times. This chain joins TRBV7-6 and TRBJ2-7; D is unclear. This CDR3 spans 9 amino acids. Germline V CDR1 and CDR2: SGHVS, FNYEAQ. The ends were cut back, 1 base at V and 11 bases at J, with 3 bases in the middle. In nucleotides, the CDR3 is TGTGCCAGCAGCTTAGAAGAGTACTTC. Protein: CASSLEEYF. Full variable domain (missing parts from reference TRBV7-6 and TRBJ2-7): GAGVSQSPRYKVTKRGQDVALRCDPISGHVSLYWYRQALGQGPEFLTYFNYEAQQDKSGLPNDRFSAERPEGSISTLTIQRTEQRDSAMYRCASSLEEYFGPGTRLTVT.

Here the CDR3 reads CASSYQGETTIYF. DNA of the CDR3: TGTGCCAGCAGCTACCAGGGGGAGACCACCATATATTTT. This sequence joins TRBV7-9 and TRBJ1-3, with TRBD1 matching over 7 bases. The ends lost 4 bases at V and 9 bases at J; junction bases unmatched: 6. The CDR3 sequence is 13 residues long. The germline V gene has CDR1 SEHNR and CDR2 FQNEAQ (reference sequence).

In this sample, this clonotype turned up a few times. Its ends do not fully match the called genes, so a read error is possible. The chain is built from TRBV7-2 and TRBJ2-7; TRBD1 might be the D (5 bases). CDR1 is SGHTA, CDR2 FQGNSA, per germline. The CDR3 extends over 15 amino acids. The chain's CDR3 is CASSLAVGAAQLLGF. The CDR3 region has the DNA TGTGCCAGCAGCTTAGCCGTAGGGGCCGCACAGTTATTAGGTTTC.

This clonotype came up many times. The chain carries TRBV15 and TRBJ1-1; D is unresolved. CDR3 length: 12 residues. Germline assignment: CDR1 LNHNV and CDR2 YYDKDF (reference sequence). Deletions cut 1 base from V and 3 bases from J, with 3 bases between. CDR3 protein: CATSRGDTEAFF. CDR3 coding DNA: TGTGCCACCAGCAGAGGGGACACTGAAGCTTTCTTT.

There are a few counts of this clonotype. The chain carries TRBV24-1 and TRBJ2-2; tentatively, D is TRBD1 (6 bases). CDR3 length equals 16 residues. The V end lost 0 bases, the J end lost 3 bases, and 10 bases lay between the germline ends. Per the germline V gene, CDR1 is KGHDR and CDR2 is SFDVKD. The CDR3 spells CATSDLQGRDTGELFF. CDR3 in DNA: TGTGCCACCAGTGATTTGCAGGGGCGGGACACCGGGGAGCTGTTTTTT.

This chain connects TRBV29-1 to TRBJ1-2; D is perhaps TRBD1 (6 bases). CDR3 length: 12 amino acids. Trimming took off 4 bases at V and 7 bases at J, with 13 bases between the two ends. Germline CDR1 SQVTM, CDR2 ANQGSEA. CDR3 nucleotides: TGCAGCGTTGGTGGGGGGGCCGGTGGCTACACCTTC. Translating gives CSVGGGAGGYTF.

The V and J genes are TRBV29-1 and TRBJ2-1; TRBD2 matches 11 bases. This CDR3 has 15 amino acids. V dropped 7 bases and J dropped 7; count of bases not matched to a gene: 12. Germline V gene sequence: CDR1 SQVTM, CDR2 ANQGSEA. CDR3 in amino acids: CSATLAGGLKNEQFF. The CDR3 DNA follows: TGCAGCGCTACCTTAGCGGGAGGGCTCAAGAATGAGCAGTTCTTC.

The chain employs TRBV5-1 and TRBJ2-2; 8 bases are shared with TRBD1. This CDR3 is 15 amino acids long. CDR1 and CDR2 from the germline V gene are SGHRS and YFSETQ. V lost 6 bases to trimming and J lost 8 bases; unmatched junction nucleotides: 12. In DNA form, the CDR3 reads TGCGCCAGCATTTTGACAGGGGCCGTGTCAGGGGAGCTGTTTTTT. Its protein is CASILTGAVSGELFF. The full variable domain, completed using reference TRBV5-1 and TRBJ2-2, is KAGVTQTPRYLIKTRGQQVTLSCSPISGHRSVSWYQQTPGQGLQFLFEYFSETQRNKGNFPGRFSGRQFSNSRSEMNVSTLELGDSALYLCASILTGAVSGELFFGEGSRLTVL.